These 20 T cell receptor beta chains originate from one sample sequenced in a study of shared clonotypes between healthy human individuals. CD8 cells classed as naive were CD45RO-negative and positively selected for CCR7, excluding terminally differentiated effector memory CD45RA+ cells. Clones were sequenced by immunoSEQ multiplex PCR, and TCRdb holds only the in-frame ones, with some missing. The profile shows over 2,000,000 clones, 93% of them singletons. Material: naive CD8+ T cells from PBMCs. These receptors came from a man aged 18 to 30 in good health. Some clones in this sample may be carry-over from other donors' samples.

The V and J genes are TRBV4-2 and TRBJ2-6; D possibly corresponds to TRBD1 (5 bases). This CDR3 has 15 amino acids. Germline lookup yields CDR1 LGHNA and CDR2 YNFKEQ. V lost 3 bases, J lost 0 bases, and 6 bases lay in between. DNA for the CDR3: TGTGCCAGCAGCCATACAGGCTCTGGGGCCAACGTCCTGACTTTC. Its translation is CASSHTGSGANVLTF.

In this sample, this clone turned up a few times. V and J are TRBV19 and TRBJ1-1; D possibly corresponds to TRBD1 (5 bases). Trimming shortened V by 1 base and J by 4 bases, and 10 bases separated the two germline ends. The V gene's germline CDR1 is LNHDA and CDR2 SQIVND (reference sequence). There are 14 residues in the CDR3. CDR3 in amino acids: CASSIGGHGTEAFF. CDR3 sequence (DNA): TGTGCCAGTAGTATAGGCGGACACGGCACTGAAGCTTTCTTT.

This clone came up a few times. CDR3 sequence reads: CASSGWDSRAFF. For the CDR3, the DNA is TGTGCCAGCAGCGGCTGGGACTCCCGAGCTTTCTTT. This chain links TRBV9 with TRBJ1-1; D possibly corresponds to TRBD1 (5 bases). The length of the CDR3 is 12 residues. Between the trimmed V and J ends, which lost 3 bases and 10 bases, there was a span of 13 bases. CDR1 SGDLS and CDR2 YYNGEE come from the germline V gene.

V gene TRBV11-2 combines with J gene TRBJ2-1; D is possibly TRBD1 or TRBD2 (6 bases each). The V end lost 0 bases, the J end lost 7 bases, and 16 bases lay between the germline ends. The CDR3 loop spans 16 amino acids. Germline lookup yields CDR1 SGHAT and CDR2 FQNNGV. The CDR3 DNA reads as TGTGCCAGCAGCTTAGACGGGGGCCGGCTACGTAATGAGCAGTTCTTC. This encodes CASSLDGGRLRNEQFF.

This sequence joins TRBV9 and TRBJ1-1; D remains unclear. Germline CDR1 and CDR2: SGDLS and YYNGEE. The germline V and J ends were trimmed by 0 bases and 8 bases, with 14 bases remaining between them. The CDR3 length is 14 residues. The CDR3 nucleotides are TGTGCCAGCAGCGTAGATCACCGGGCCGAAGAAGCTTTCTTT. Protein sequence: CASSVDHRAEEAFF.

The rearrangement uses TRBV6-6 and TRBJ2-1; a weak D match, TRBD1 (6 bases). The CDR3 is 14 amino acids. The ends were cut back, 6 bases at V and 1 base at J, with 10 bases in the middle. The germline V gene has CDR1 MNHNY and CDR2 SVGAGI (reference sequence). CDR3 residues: CASRAQGSYNEQFF. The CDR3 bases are TGTGCCAGCAGGGCACAGGGATCCTACAATGAGCAGTTCTTC.

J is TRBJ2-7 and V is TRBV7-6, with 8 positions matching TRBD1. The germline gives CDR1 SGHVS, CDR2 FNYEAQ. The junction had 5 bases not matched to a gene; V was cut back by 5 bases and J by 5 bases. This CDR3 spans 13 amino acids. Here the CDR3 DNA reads TGTGCCAGCAGCCCGGACAGGGAAGACGAGCAGTACTTC. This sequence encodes CASSPDREDEQYF.

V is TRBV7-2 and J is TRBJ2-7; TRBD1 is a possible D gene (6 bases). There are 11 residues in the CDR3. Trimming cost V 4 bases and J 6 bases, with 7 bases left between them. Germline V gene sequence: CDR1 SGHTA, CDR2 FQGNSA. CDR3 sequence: CASSSGVEQYF. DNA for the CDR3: TGTGCCAGCAGCTCAGGGGTCGAGCAGTACTTC.

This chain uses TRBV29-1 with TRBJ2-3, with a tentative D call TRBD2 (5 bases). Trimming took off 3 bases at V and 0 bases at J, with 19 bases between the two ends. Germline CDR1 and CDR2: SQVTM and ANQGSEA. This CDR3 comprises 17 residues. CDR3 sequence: CSVDRQDSLPSTDTQYF. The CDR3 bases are TGCAGCGTTGATCGGCAGGACTCCCTACCTAGCACAGATACGCAGTATTTT.

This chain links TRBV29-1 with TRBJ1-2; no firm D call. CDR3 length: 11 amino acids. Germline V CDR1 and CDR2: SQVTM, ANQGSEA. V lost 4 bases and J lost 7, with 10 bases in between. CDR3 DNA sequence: TGCAGCGTTGGCGCGGAAGGTGGCTACACCTTC. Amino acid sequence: CSVGAEGGYTF.

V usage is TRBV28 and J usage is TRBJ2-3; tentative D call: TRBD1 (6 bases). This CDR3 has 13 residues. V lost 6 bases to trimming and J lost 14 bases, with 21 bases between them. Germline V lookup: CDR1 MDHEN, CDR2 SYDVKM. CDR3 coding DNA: TGTGCCAGCAGCCCTCCCTCCGAATGGACAGTGTATTTT. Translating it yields CASSPPSEWTVYF.

The CDR3 coding sequence is TGTGCCAGCAGCTCCGTTCCCTCAAATGAGCAGTTCTTC. Amino acids: CASSSVPSNEQFF. V and J are TRBV9 and TRBJ2-1; D gene uncertain. Trimming pared 4 bases from V and 7 bases from J, leaving 12 bases between. Germline V lookup: CDR1 SGDLS, CDR2 YYNGEE. The CDR3 runs to 13 residues.

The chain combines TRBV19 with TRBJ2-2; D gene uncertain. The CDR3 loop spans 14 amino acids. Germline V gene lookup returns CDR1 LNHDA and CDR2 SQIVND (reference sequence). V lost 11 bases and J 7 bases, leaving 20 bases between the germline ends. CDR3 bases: TGTGCCGTCCGACTCAACACCCGCGGCGGGGAGCTGTTTTTT. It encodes CAVRLNTRGGELFF.

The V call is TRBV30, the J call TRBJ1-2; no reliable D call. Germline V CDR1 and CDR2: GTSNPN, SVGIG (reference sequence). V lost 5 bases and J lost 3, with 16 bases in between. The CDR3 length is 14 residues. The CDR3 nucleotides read TGTGCCTGGGGGCCGCGGGGAGATGACTATGGCTACACCTTC. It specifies CAWGPRGDDYGYTF.

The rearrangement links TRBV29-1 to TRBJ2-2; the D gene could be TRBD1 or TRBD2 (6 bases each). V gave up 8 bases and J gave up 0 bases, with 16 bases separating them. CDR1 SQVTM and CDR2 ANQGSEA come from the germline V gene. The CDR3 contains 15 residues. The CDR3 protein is CSIGWGAPNTGELFF. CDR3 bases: TGCAGCATTGGCTGGGGGGCGCCGAACACCGGGGAGCTGTTTTTT.

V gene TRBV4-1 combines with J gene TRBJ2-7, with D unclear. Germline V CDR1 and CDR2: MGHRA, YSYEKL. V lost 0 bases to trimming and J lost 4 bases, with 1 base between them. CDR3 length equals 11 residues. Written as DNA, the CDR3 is TGCGCCAGCAGCCAAGAGTACGAGCAGTACTTC. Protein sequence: CASSQEYEQYF.

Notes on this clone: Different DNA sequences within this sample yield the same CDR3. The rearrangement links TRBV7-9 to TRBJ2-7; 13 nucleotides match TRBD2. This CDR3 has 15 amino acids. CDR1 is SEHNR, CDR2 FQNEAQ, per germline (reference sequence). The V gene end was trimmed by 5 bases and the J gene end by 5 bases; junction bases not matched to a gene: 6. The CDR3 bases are TGTGCCAGCAGCGGCCGACTAGCGGGAGGCGACGAGCAGTACTTC. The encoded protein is CASSGRLAGGDEQYF.

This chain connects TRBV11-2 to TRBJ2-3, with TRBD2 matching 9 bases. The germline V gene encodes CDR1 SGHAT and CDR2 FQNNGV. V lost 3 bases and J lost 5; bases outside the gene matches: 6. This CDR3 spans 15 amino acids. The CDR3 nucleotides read TGTGCCAGCAGCTTTATAGCGGGAGCCATAGATACGCAGTATTTT. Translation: CASSFIAGAIDTQYF.

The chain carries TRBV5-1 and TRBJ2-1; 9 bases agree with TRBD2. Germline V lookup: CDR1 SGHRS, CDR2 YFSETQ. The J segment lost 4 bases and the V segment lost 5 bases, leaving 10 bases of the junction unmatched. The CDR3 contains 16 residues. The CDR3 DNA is TGCGCCAGCAGGTGGACTAGCGCCCCAACTTACAATGAGCAGTTCTTC. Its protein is CASRWTSAPTYNEQFF.

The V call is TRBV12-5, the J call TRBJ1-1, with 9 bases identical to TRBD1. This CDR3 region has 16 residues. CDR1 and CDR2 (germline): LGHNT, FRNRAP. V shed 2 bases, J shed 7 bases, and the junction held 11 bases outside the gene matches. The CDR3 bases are TGTGCTAGTGGTTTGAGGGACAGGGCCTTGGATGATGAAGCTTTCTTT. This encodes CASGLRDRALDDEAFF.